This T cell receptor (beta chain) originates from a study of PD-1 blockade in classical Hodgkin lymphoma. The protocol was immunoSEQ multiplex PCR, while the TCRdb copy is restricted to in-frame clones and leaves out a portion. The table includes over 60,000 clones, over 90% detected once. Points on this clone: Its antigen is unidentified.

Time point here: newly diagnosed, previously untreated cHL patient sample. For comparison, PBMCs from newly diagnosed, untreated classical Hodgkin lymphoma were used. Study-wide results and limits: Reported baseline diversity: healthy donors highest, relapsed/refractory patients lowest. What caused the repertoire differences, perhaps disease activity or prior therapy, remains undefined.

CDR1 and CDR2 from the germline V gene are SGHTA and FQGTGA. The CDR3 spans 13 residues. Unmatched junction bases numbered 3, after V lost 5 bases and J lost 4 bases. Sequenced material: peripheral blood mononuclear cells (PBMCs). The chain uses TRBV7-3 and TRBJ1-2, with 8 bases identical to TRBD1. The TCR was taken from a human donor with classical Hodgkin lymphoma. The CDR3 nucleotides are TGTGCCAGCAGCACAGGGGGGAGCTATGGCTACACCTTC. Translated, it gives CASSTGGSYGYTF.